The 20 T cell receptor beta chains presented below share a single source sample, sequenced in a study of OX40 agonist ivuxolimab in advanced cancers. Method: immunoSEQ multiplex PCR; TCRdb's copy keeps in-frame clones and lacks some. The data hold under 20,000 clones, with 85% to 90% observed a single time. This sample comprised CD4+ or CD8+ T cells sorted from blood, obtained in a trial of the OX40 agonist ivuxolimab. The receptors were sampled from an adult with an advanced solid tumor such as melanoma, head and neck, liver or kidney cancer.

The chain is built from TRBV2 and TRBJ2-1; TRBD2 matches 11 bases. The CDR3 extends over 14 amino acids. The V gene's germline CDR1 is SNHLY and CDR2 FYNNEI. V lost 6 bases, J lost 6 bases, and 4 bases stayed unmatched. This CDR3 is CASRTSGTSNEQFF. CDR3 bases: TGTGCCAGCAGGACTAGCGGGACTTCCAATGAGCAGTTCTTC.

This chain links TRBV5-6 with TRBJ2-3, with 9 bases matching TRBD2. The CDR3 loop spans 16 amino acids. In germline, CDR1 is SGHDT, CDR2 YYEEEE. V dropped 3 bases and J dropped 2; count of bases not matched to a gene: 7. CDR3 in amino acids: CASSWPTSGHTDTQYF. The CDR3 region has the DNA TGTGCCAGCAGCTGGCCGACTAGCGGCCACACAGATACGCAGTATTTT.

There are a few counts of this clone. This chain connects TRBV11-1 to TRBJ1-1; possible D gene TRBD1, 5 bases. The CDR3 is made up of 16 amino acids. With 5 bases removed from V and 3 bases from J, the gap between germline ends came to 19 bases. Germline V lookup: CDR1 SGHAT, CDR2 FQDESV (reference sequence). Here the CDR3 reads CASSRPFVGADTEAFF. CDR3 sequence (DNA): TGTGCCAGCAGCCGACCGTTCGTTGGGGCGGACACTGAAGCTTTCTTT.

V usage is TRBV10-3 and J usage is TRBJ1-5; a weak D match, TRBD1 (6 bases). This CDR3 spans 13 amino acids. V lost 0 bases to trimming and J lost 6 bases, with 6 bases between them. Per germline, CDR1 ENHRY and CDR2 SYGVKD. The CDR3 DNA reads TGTGCCATCAGTGAGTCGACAGGTCAGCCCCAGCATTTT. Its translation is CAISESTGQPQHF.

The chain is built from TRBV9 and TRBJ2-1, with D perhaps matching TRBD1 or TRBD2 (5 bases each). V was cut by 3 bases and J by 3 bases, with 10 bases left in between. The CDR3 sequence is 14 residues long. Germline-derived CDR1 and CDR2 are SGDLS and YYNGEE. The CDR3: CASSAGANYNEQFF. For the CDR3, the DNA is TGTGCCAGCAGCGCCGGGGCTAACTACAATGAGCAGTTCTTC.

The chain is built from TRBV7-6 and TRBJ2-1; D is ambiguous. CDR1 and CDR2 (germline): SGHVS, FNYEAQ. Trimming shortened V by 4 bases and J by 7 bases, and 11 bases separated the two germline ends. This CDR3 has 13 residues. CDR3 residues: CASSSRRLNEQFF. The DNA of the CDR3 is TGTGCCAGCAGCTCACGACGGCTTAATGAGCAGTTCTTC. Full variable domain (missing parts from reference TRBV7-6 and TRBJ2-1): GAGVSQSPRYKVTKRGQDVALRCDPISGHVSLYWYRQALGQGPEFLTYFNYEAQQDKSGLPNDRFSAERPEGSISTLTIQRTEQRDSAMYRCASSSRRLNEQFFGPGTRLTVL.

V gene TRBV11-2 combines with J gene TRBJ1-6; the D gene is possibly TRBD1 (6 bases). V shed 4 bases and J shed 7 bases, with 11 bases lying between them. CDR3 size: 14 residues. CDR1 and CDR2 (germline): SGHAT, FQNNGV. The DNA of the CDR3 is TGTGCCAGCAGCTCGACAGGTGGCAATTCACCCCTCCACTTT. Protein: CASSSTGGNSPLHF. Using reference TRBV11-2 and TRBJ1-6 for the parts outside the CDR3, the full variable domain is EAGVAQSPRYKIIEKRQSVAFWCNPISGHATLYWYQQILGQGPKLLIQFQNNGVVDDSQLPKDRFSAERLKGVDSTLKIQPAKLEDSAVYLCASSSTGGNSPLHFGNGTRLTVT.

V gene TRBV19 combines with J gene TRBJ1-5, with 8 nucleotides matching TRBD1. The ends lost 3 bases at V and 0 bases at J; junction bases unmatched: 7. Germline CDR1 and CDR2: LNHDA and SQIVND (reference sequence). The CDR3 is 17 residues long. The CDR3 loop is CASSITGQGSSNQPQHF. The CDR3 nucleotides read TGTGCCAGTAGTATCACCGGACAGGGTAGTAGCAATCAGCCCCAGCATTTT.

The chain has TRBV6-1 and TRBJ2-7; D may be TRBD2 (6 bases). Trimming shortened V by 5 bases and J by 2 bases, and 10 bases separated the two germline ends. In germline, CDR1 is MNHNS, CDR2 SASEGT. This CDR3 contains 13 residues. CDR3 DNA: TGTGCCAGCAGTACCGGGAGAACCTACGAGCAGTACTTC. It is translated as CASSTGRTYEQYF.

The rearrangement joins TRBV27 to TRBJ1-5, with D possibly TRBD1 on 6 matching bases. This CDR3 has 14 residues. The V end was cut by 2 bases, the J end by 2 bases, with 7 bases between. The germline gives CDR1 MNHEY, CDR2 SMNVEV (reference sequence). The CDR3 region is CASSLRGGNQPQHF. Written as DNA, the CDR3 is TGTGCCAGCAGTTTAAGGGGGGGCAATCAGCCCCAGCATTTT.

J is TRBJ2-1 and V is TRBV7-2; D gene uncertain. Trimming left V 1 base short and J 10 bases short, with 14 bases between. CDR3 length: 14 amino acids. Germline values: CDR1 SGHTA, CDR2 FQGNSA. The CDR3 sequence is CASSLEPRQREQFF. The CDR3 bases are TGTGCCAGCAGCTTAGAGCCCCGACAAAGAGAGCAGTTCTTC.

V and J are TRBV11-3 and TRBJ2-2; D is uncertain. V was clipped by 5 bases and J by 0 bases, with 10 bases between them. CDR1 is SGHNT and CDR2 is YENEEA in the germline V gene. This CDR3 spans 15 amino acids. The CDR3: CASSPQTSNTGELFF. CDR3 coding DNA: TGTGCCAGCAGCCCCCAGACTTCGAACACCGGGGAGCTGTTTTTT.

The chain is built from TRBV30 and TRBJ2-7; 9 nucleotides agree with TRBD2. CDR3 length: 14 amino acids. CDR1 GTSNPN and CDR2 SVGIG come from the germline V gene (reference sequence). With V trimmed by 3 bases and J by 7 bases, 10 bases remained unmatched. The CDR3 nucleotides are TGTGCCTGGAGCTACAAAGCGGGAGGATGGGAGCAGTACTTC. It yields the protein CAWSYKAGGWEQYF.

The chain uses TRBV2 and TRBJ1-2; 8 bases fit TRBD1. The CDR3 is 14 residues long. V lost 6 bases, J lost 5 bases, and 8 bases stayed unmatched. CDR1 SNHLY and CDR2 FYNNEI come from the germline V gene. The CDR3 DNA reads as TGTGCCAGCAGAGGCGGGACAGGAATATATGGCTACACCTTC. It codes for CASRGGTGIYGYTF.

The rearrangement links TRBV27 to TRBJ2-1, with D tentatively TRBD2 (6 bases). Germline V lookup: CDR1 MNHEY, CDR2 SMNVEV (reference sequence). Deletions cut 5 bases from V and 7 bases from J, with 15 bases between. The CDR3 length is 14 residues. The CDR3 reads CASSRLALENEQFF. The CDR3 DNA reads TGTGCCAGCAGTCGCCTAGCGTTGGAAAATGAGCAGTTCTTC.

The rearrangement links TRBV11-2 to TRBJ2-7, with 11 nucleotides matching TRBD2. The germline V gene encodes CDR1 SGHAT and CDR2 FQNNGV. The CDR3 extends over 15 amino acids. Unmatched junction bases numbered 1, after V lost 3 bases and J lost 0 bases. The CDR3 coding sequence is TGTGCCAGCAGCTTCGGGACTAGCGGCTCCTACGAGCAGTACTTC. Translating gives CASSFGTSGSYEQYF.

This chain joins TRBV18 and TRBJ1-1; unclear D gene. Deletions cut 3 bases from V and 0 bases from J, with 11 bases between. CDR1 KGHSH and CDR2 LQKENI come from the germline V gene. This CDR3 is built from 15 residues. The chain's CDR3 is CASSPKVSMNTEAFF. The CDR3 DNA follows: TGTGCCAGCTCACCTAAGGTATCGATGAACACTGAAGCTTTCTTT.

This clone has just one count. This chain links TRBV18 with TRBJ2-1; possible D gene TRBD2, 6 bases. The CDR3 totals 15 residues. The V and J ends lost 3 bases and 4 bases respectively, with 13 bases between them. The V gene's germline CDR1 is KGHSH and CDR2 LQKENI. The CDR3 loop is CASSPLSGPYNEQFF. CDR3 nucleotide sequence: TGTGCCAGCTCACCCCTTAGCGGCCCTTACAATGAGCAGTTCTTC. Supplemented by reference TRBV18 and TRBJ2-1, the full variable domain reads NAGVMQNPRHLVRRRGQEARLRCSPMKGHSHVYWYRQLPEEGLKFMVYLQKENIIDESGMPKERFSAEFPKEGPSILRIQQVVRGDSAAYFCASSPLSGPYNEQFFGPGTRLTVL.

The chain joins TRBV6-5 to TRBJ1-4; D uncertain. Deletions cut 6 bases from V and 3 bases from J, with 11 bases between. The germline V gene has CDR1 MNHEY and CDR2 SVGAGI. The CDR3 length is 14 residues. CDR3 region: CASRSWGPNEKLFF. The CDR3 region has the DNA TGTGCCAGCAGGAGTTGGGGTCCTAATGAAAAACTGTTTTTT.

V gene TRBV6-5 combines with J gene TRBJ2-4, with D uncertain. V lost 4 bases, J lost 4 bases, and 5 bases lay in between. Germline V gene lookup returns CDR1 MNHEY and CDR2 SVGAGI. This CDR3 comprises 12 residues. CDR3: CASSSQKNIQYF. CDR3 DNA: TGTGCCAGCAGTTCCCAGAAAAACATTCAGTACTTC.